This is a list of T cell receptor beta chains from one sample in a study of shared clonotypes between healthy human individuals. Libraries were prepared by immunoSEQ multiplex PCR; TCRdb keeps only in-frame clonotypes and omits some of them. The table lists around 2,100,000 clones, over 85% of them singletons. The source material was naive CD8+ T cells sorted from blood. Receptors originate from a man between 18 and 35 years old in good health. CDR3s include the opening cysteine and the closing phenylalanine or tryptophan. Each record gives: D gene, V gene, J gene, CDR3 length, CDR3 protein, CDR3 DNA. A D gene is named only where the DNA matches it firmly.

d_call: TRBD2; v_call: TRBV9; j_call: TRBJ2-3; cdr3_length: 16; cdr3_aa: CASSPPGGWESDTQYF; cdr3_nt: TGTGCCAGCAGCCCCCCGGGAGGGTGGGAGAGCGATACGCAGTATTTT
d_call: -; v_call: TRBV4-1; j_call: TRBJ2-7; cdr3_length: 12; cdr3_aa: CASSQDAYEQYF; cdr3_nt: TGCGCCAGCAGCCAAGATGCGTACGAGCAGTACTTC
d_call: TRBD1; v_call: TRBV7-9; j_call: TRBJ2-5; cdr3_length: 15; cdr3_aa: CASSLARDRGETQYF; cdr3_nt: TGTGCCAGCAGCTTAGCGCGGGACAGGGGTGAGACCCAGTACTTC
d_call: -; v_call: TRBV28; j_call: TRBJ2-7; cdr3_length: 11; cdr3_aa: CASSPTYEQYF; cdr3_nt: TGTGCCAGCAGTCCTACCTACGAGCAGTACTTC
d_call: -; v_call: TRBV7-9; j_call: TRBJ2-1; cdr3_length: 12; cdr3_aa: CASSLGYNEQFF; cdr3_nt: TGTGCCAGCAGCTTGGGCTACAATGAGCAGTTCTTC
d_call: -; v_call: TRBV4-2; j_call: TRBJ1-1; cdr3_length: 13; cdr3_aa: CASSRGGNTEAFF; cdr3_nt: TGTGCCAGCAGCCGCGGGGGGAACACTGAAGCTTTCTTT
d_call: -; v_call: TRBV28; j_call: TRBJ1-1; cdr3_length: 11; cdr3_aa: CAPSKDTEAFF; cdr3_nt: TGTGCCCCGAGCAAGGACACTGAAGCTTTCTTT
d_call: -; v_call: TRBV27; j_call: TRBJ2-1; cdr3_length: 15; cdr3_aa: CASSLILGGLNEQFF; cdr3_nt: TGTGCCAGCAGTTTAATTCTGGGGGGCCTCAATGAGCAGTTCTTC
d_call: -; v_call: TRBV27; j_call: TRBJ1-4; cdr3_length: 14; cdr3_aa: CASSLRATNEKLFF; cdr3_nt: TGTGCCAGCAGCTTACGTGCAACTAATGAAAAACTGTTTTTT
d_call: TRBD1; v_call: TRBV7-6; j_call: TRBJ2-2; cdr3_length: 17; cdr3_aa: CASSLSGTGVYTGELFF; cdr3_nt: TGTGCCAGCAGCTTATCCGGGACAGGGGTGTACACCGGGGAGCTGTTTTTT
d_call: -; v_call: TRBV11-2; j_call: TRBJ2-1; cdr3_length: 15; cdr3_aa: CASSPRGDTRVIRVF; cdr3_nt: TGTGCCAGCAGCCCGCGAGGCGACACACGGGTAATTAGGGTCTTC
d_call: -; v_call: TRBV6-1; j_call: TRBJ2-7; cdr3_length: 12; cdr3_aa: CASSGTGWEQYF; cdr3_nt: TGTGCCAGCAGCGGAACAGGGTGGGAGCAGTACTTC
d_call: TRBD1; v_call: TRBV29-1; j_call: TRBJ1-3; cdr3_length: 17; cdr3_aa: CSVDLPGTESSGNTIYF; cdr3_nt: TGCAGCGTTGACTTACCCGGGACAGAGAGCTCTGGAAACACCATATATTTT
d_call: -; v_call: TRBV7-8; j_call: TRBJ2-5; cdr3_length: 14; cdr3_aa: CASSELVELETQYF; cdr3_nt: TGTGCAAGCAGCGAGTTGGTAGAGCTGGAGACCCAGTACTTC
d_call: -; v_call: TRBV7-9; j_call: TRBJ1-1; cdr3_length: 10; cdr3_aa: CASGISEAFF; cdr3_nt: TGTGCCAGCGGGATTTCTGAAGCTTTCTTT
d_call: -; v_call: TRBV15; j_call: TRBJ2-5; cdr3_length: 14; cdr3_aa: CATSLIGSGETQYF; cdr3_nt: TGTGCCACCAGCCTTATCGGATCGGGCGAGACCCAGTACTTC
d_call: -; v_call: TRBV9; j_call: TRBJ2-7; cdr3_length: 13; cdr3_aa: CASSVVGGPEQYF; cdr3_nt: TGTGCCAGCAGCGTAGTAGGCGGGCCAGAGCAGTACTTC
d_call: TRBD2; v_call: TRBV29-1; j_call: TRBJ2-3; cdr3_length: 19; cdr3_aa: CSVEVKRTSGSVKTDTQYF; cdr3_nt: TGCAGCGTTGAGGTAAAGCGGACTAGCGGGAGCGTTAAGACAGATACGCAGTATTTT